This T cell receptor (beta chain) is from a study of OX40 agonist ivuxolimab in advanced cancers. Assay: immunoSEQ multiplex PCR; the TCRdb copy retains only in-frame clones and omits some. This table holds 70,000 or so clones, approximately 91% found once. The germline V gene has CDR1 MNHNY and CDR2 SVGAGI (reference sequence). CDR3 length: 14 residues. The V end lost 3 bases, the J end lost 3 bases, and 12 bases lay between the germline ends. The TCR comes from an adult with an advanced solid tumor such as melanoma, head and neck, liver or kidney cancer. Sequenced material: CD4+ or CD8+ T cells sorted from blood, taken in a trial of the OX40 agonist ivuxolimab. The chain carries TRBV6-6 and TRBJ2-7; D is perhaps TRBD1 (5 bases). The CDR3 DNA follows: TGTGCCAGCAGTTATTCCCAGGGTGGCTACGAGCAGTACTTC. Its translation: CASSYSQGGYEQYF.